One and the same sample provided the 23 T cell receptor beta chains below, sequenced in a study of early T cells in non-severe SARS-CoV-2 infection. A single record per CDR3 protein comes from TCRdb applying MiXCR to the 5' RACE reads. Of fewer than 80,000 distinct CDR3 sequences listed, about 12% are singletons. Sequenced: whole blood. The receptors stem from an adult who was a healthcare worker with PCR-confirmed SARS-CoV-2 infection or an uninfected control (not recorded which).

The V gene is TRBV27, the J gene TRBJ2-1; 8 bases align to TRBD1. Germline assignment: CDR1 MNHEY and CDR2 SMNVEV (reference sequence). The CDR3 consists of 14 residues. V lost 6 bases and J lost 8; bases outside the gene matches: 9. Here the CDR3 reads CASSYRGSRDEQFF. Here the CDR3 DNA reads TGTGCCAGCAGCTACAGGGGGTCACGGGATGAGCAGTTCTTC.

This clonotype was seen many times. The chain joins TRBV19 to TRBJ1-2; D gene unclear. Per the germline V gene, CDR1 is LNHDA and CDR2 is SQIVND (reference sequence). V dropped 6 bases and J dropped 0 bases, with 8 bases sitting between them. The CDR3 contains 13 residues. The CDR3 sequence: CASSTTANYGYTF. The CDR3, as DNA: TGTGCCAGTAGCACTACAGCTAACTATGGCTACACCTTC.

The chain uses TRBV29-1 and TRBJ2-7; D is perhaps TRBD1 (5 bases). The germline V and J ends were trimmed by 7 bases and 5 bases, with 12 bases remaining between them. The CDR3 has 11 amino acids. Germline assignment: CDR1 SQVTM and CDR2 ANQGSEA. The CDR3 bases are TGCAGCGCCTCGACAGTACACGAGCAGTACTTC. It yields the protein CSASTVHEQYF.

The chain couples TRBV7-2 to TRBJ2-7; D remains ambiguous. Trimming left V 2 bases short and J 4 bases short, with 9 bases between. Looked up from germline, CDR1 is SGHTA and CDR2 is FQGNSA. This CDR3 has 13 residues. As DNA, the CDR3 is TGTGCCAGCAGCTTAACGGCGGCGTACGAGCAGTACTTC. Translating gives CASSLTAAYEQYF.

This clonotype has only a few counts. The chain carries TRBV6-4 and TRBJ2-1; 9 nucleotides align to TRBD2. Germline CDR1 is MRHNA and CDR2 is SNTAGT. V lost 6 bases and J lost 16; bases outside the gene matches: 10. CDR3 length: 12 amino acids. The CDR3 bases are TGTGCCAGCAGGAGGGCGGGAGGGCCGTTCTTCTTC. It codes for CASRRAGGPFFF.

This clonotype has more than one count but fewer than ten. The J gene is TRBJ2-1, the V gene TRBV9; 7 nucleotides match TRBD2. Germline V gives CDR1 SGDLS, CDR2 YYNGEE. The CDR3 runs to 16 residues. J was trimmed by 8 bases and V by 2 bases; bases with no gene match: 13. The CDR3 spells CASSVQKGRGSDEQFF. Here the CDR3 DNA reads TGTGCCAGCAGCGTCCAGAAGGGGCGCGGGAGCGATGAGCAGTTCTTC.

This clonotype was seen once. The chain has TRBV3-1 and TRBJ2-1, with D maybe TRBD2 (5 bases). V was clipped by 4 bases and J by 0 bases, with 10 bases between them. This CDR3 has 15 residues. CDR1 and CDR2 (germline): LGHDT, YNNKEL (reference sequence). The CDR3 loop reads CASSRRSGSYNEQFF. DNA for the CDR3: TGTGCCAGCAGCCGGAGGTCGGGCTCCTACAATGAGCAGTTCTTC.

The CDR3 reads CASKPSGNYEQYF. The CDR3 nucleotides read TGTGCCAGTAAGCCTAGCGGGAACTACGAGCAGTACTTC. The chain carries TRBV19 and TRBJ2-7; TRBD2 matches 9 bases. Germline V gene sequence: CDR1 LNHDA, CDR2 SQIVND (reference sequence). The CDR3 runs 13 residues. The junction had 4 bases not matched to a gene; V was cut back by 7 bases and J by 3 bases.

In this sample, this clonotype turned up a few times. The rearrangement uses TRBV5-1 and TRBJ2-3, with D possibly being TRBD2 (6 bases). Germline V CDR1 and CDR2: SGHRS, YFSETQ. The ends were cut back, 4 bases at V and 3 bases at J, with 12 bases in the middle. This CDR3 is 14 amino acids long. The DNA of the CDR3 is TGCGCCAGCAGCCTGGAGGGGTTTACAGATACGCAGTATTTT. Amino acids: CASSLEGFTDTQYF.

This clonotype came up a few times. The chain links TRBV15 to TRBJ2-7, with D uncertain. The CDR3 loop spans 15 amino acids. Between the trimmed V and J ends, which lost 0 bases and 7 bases, there was a span of 16 bases. The germline V gene encodes CDR1 LNHNV and CDR2 YYDKDF (reference sequence). This CDR3 is CATSRDGSDLWEQYF. In DNA form, the CDR3 reads TGTGCCACCAGCAGAGATGGGTCGGATCTTTGGGAGCAGTACTTC.

The chain joins TRBV28 to TRBJ2-1, with TRBD2 matching over 8 bases. Per the germline V gene, CDR1 is MDHEN and CDR2 is SYDVKM. V lost 6 bases, J lost 5 bases, and 9 bases stayed unmatched. The CDR3 is 15 amino acids. CDR3 nucleotide sequence: TGTGCCAGCAGCCCCCCACTAGCGGACAACAATGAGCAGTTCTTC. Amino acid sequence: CASSPPLADNNEQFF.

This clonotype was seen ten or more times. The chain uses TRBV24-1 and TRBJ2-7; 10 bases line up with TRBD2. The CDR3 runs to 15 residues. V trimming: 3 bases; J trimming: 5 bases; junction bases outside the gene matches: 6. CDR1 and CDR2 (germline): KGHDR, SFDVKD. In DNA form, the CDR3 reads TGTGCCACCAGTGATACGTTAGCGGGAGGTGACGAGCAGTACTTC. Translated: CATSDTLAGGDEQYF.

This clonotype has only a few counts. V is TRBV20-1 and J is TRBJ1-3, with TRBD1 matching 7 bases. After removal of 6 bases from V and 4 bases from J, the junction contained 3 bases not matched to a gene. The CDR3 has 12 residues. CDR1 is DFQATT, CDR2 SNEGSKA, per germline (reference sequence). The CDR3 region has the DNA TGCAGTGCCCCGACAGGGGGAAACACCATATATTTT. Translating it yields CSAPTGGNTIYF.

This clonotype was seen a few times. V gene TRBV28 combines with J gene TRBJ2-3, with a weak D call TRBD2 (5 bases). The CDR3 loop spans 16 amino acids. The germline gives CDR1 MDHEN, CDR2 SYDVKM. Trimming pared 2 bases from V and 0 bases from J, leaving 12 bases between. The CDR3 DNA reads as TGTGCCAGCAGTTTAGTAGCGCCGACTAGCACAGATACGCAGTATTTT. It yields the protein CASSLVAPTSTDTQYF.

The sample holds one count of this clonotype. A much larger clone differs by one base, so this may be a read error. This chain uses TRBV5-4 with TRBJ1-4; D may be TRBD1 (5 bases). Germline V CDR1 and CDR2: SGHNT, YYREEE (reference sequence). The CDR3 is 13 residues long. The CDR3 nucleotides are TGTGCCAGCAACTTGCCAGGGAATGAAAAACTGTTTTTT. This translates into CASNLPGNEKLFF.

There are many counts of this clonotype. The genes are TRBV2 and TRBJ2-7, with D uncertain. The V end lost 0 bases, the J end lost 1 base, and 7 bases lay between the germline ends. The CDR3 totals 14 residues. Germline CDR1 reads SNHLY; CDR2 reads FYNNEI. CDR3 bases: TGTGCCAGCAGTGAAGCTACCGAATCCTACGAGCAGTACTTC. Translating it yields CASSEATESYEQYF. Full variable domain (missing parts from reference TRBV2 and TRBJ2-7): EPEVTQTPSHQVTQMGQEVILRCVPISNHLYFYWYRQILGQKVEFLVSFYNNEISEKSEIFDDQFSVERPDGSNFTLKIRSTKLEDSAMYFCASSEATESYEQYFGPGTRLTVT.

The chain is built from TRBV18 and TRBJ1-1; D may be TRBD1 (5 bases). The germline gives CDR1 KGHSH, CDR2 LQKENI. The CDR3 length is 11 residues. The V end was cut by 6 bases, the J end by 4 bases, with 6 bases between. This CDR3 reads CASSGGTEAFF. CDR3 nucleotide sequence: TGTGCCAGCTCGGGGGGCACTGAAGCTTTCTTT.

A few counts support this clonotype. This chain links TRBV10-3 with TRBJ1-1, with no clear D. Germline V gives CDR1 ENHRY, CDR2 SYGVKD. The CDR3 runs 13 residues. The V end was cut by 2 bases, the J end by 5 bases, with 9 bases between. The chain's CDR3 is CAISEGGYTEAFF. CDR3 bases: TGTGCCATCAGTGAGGGTGGTTATACTGAAGCTTTCTTT.

There are many counts of this clonotype. The chain has TRBV7-3 and TRBJ2-2, with 8 bases fitting TRBD1. CDR3 length: 15 residues. Germline values: CDR1 SGHTA, CDR2 FQGTGA. The junction had 6 bases not matched to a gene; V was cut back by 5 bases and J by 4 bases. The CDR3 DNA reads as TGTGCCAGCAGCCCAAGGACAGGGTCCACCGGGGAGCTGTTTTTT. Encoded protein: CASSPRTGSTGELFF.

There are many counts of this clonotype. The gene calls are TRBV30 and TRBJ1-5; D is unclear. The CDR3 loop spans 13 amino acids. The germline gives CDR1 GTSNPN, CDR2 SVGIG (reference sequence). V lost 0 bases to trimming and J lost 3 bases, with 6 bases between them. The DNA for the CDR3 is TGTGCCTGGAGTGTTTCTTACAATCAGCCCCAGCATTTT. Its protein is CAWSVSYNQPQHF.

This clonotype was counted only a few times. V usage is TRBV6-5 and J usage is TRBJ2-2; the match to TRBD2 covers 12 bases. V trimming: 6 bases; J trimming: 1 base; junction bases outside the gene matches: 3. The length of the CDR3 is 16 residues. The germline V gene has CDR1 MNHEY and CDR2 SVGAGI. The CDR3 loop is CASRGLAGGNTGELFF. For the CDR3, the DNA is TGTGCCAGCAGGGGACTAGCGGGCGGGAACACCGGGGAGCTGTTTTTT.

The chain has TRBV20-1 and TRBJ1-1; maybe TRBD1 (5 bases). CDR1 and CDR2 (germline): DFQATT, SNEGSKA (reference sequence). The V gene lost 7 bases and the J gene lost 3 bases, with 18 bases spanning the gap. This CDR3 region has 14 residues. This CDR3 is CSDRQQNRDTEAFF. For the CDR3, the DNA is TGCAGTGACCGACAGCAAAATAGGGACACTGAAGCTTTCTTT.

This clonotype was detected many times. This chain links TRBV4-1 with TRBJ1-5; D call uncertain. Germline assignment: CDR1 MGHRA and CDR2 YSYEKL. CDR3 length equals 20 residues. V lost 4 bases and J 0 bases, leaving 25 bases between the germline ends. In DNA, the CDR3 is TGCGCCAGCAGCCCGCGCCGAACTGGACTCGAATTGTATAGCAATCAGCCCCAGCATTTT. It yields the protein CASSPRRTGLELYSNQPQHF.